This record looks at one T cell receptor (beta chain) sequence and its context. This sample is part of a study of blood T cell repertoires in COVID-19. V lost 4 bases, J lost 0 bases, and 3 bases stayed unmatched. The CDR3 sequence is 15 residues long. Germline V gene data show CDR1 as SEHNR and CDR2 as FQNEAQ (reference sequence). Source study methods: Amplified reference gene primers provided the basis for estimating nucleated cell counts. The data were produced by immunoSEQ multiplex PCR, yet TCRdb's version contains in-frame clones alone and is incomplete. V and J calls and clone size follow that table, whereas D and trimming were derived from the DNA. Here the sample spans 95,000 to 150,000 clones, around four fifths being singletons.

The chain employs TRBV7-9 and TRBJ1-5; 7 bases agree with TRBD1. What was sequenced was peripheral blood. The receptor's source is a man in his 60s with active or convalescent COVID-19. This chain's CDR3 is CASSSDRVSNQPQHF. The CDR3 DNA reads TGTGCCAGCAGCTCCGACAGGGTTAGCAATCAGCCCCAGCATTTT.